Below are 4 T cell receptor beta chains sequenced from a single sample in a study of shared clonotypes between healthy human individuals. Libraries were prepared by immunoSEQ multiplex PCR; TCRdb keeps only in-frame clonotypes and omits some of them. The sample consists of about 980,000 clones, around three quarters of them appearing once. The material sequenced was memory CD4+ T cells sorted from blood. The subset was: CD45RA-negative fraction. The receptor source for this set is a man in his late teens or twenties in good health.

V gene TRBV18 combines with J gene TRBJ2-7; the match to TRBD2 covers 10 bases. Germline CDR1 reads KGHSH; CDR2 reads LQKENI. The CDR3 runs 15 residues. Trimming cost V 3 bases and J 6 bases; bases outside gene matches: 8. CDR3 amino acids: CASSPFTSGNSEQYF. The CDR3 DNA reads TGTGCCAGCTCACCTTTTACTAGCGGGAACTCCGAGCAGTACTTC.

J is TRBJ1-4 and V is TRBV2; D may be TRBD1 (5 bases). Trimming left V 6 bases short and J 5 bases short, with 13 bases between. The CDR3 contains 14 residues. Germline values: CDR1 SNHLY, CDR2 FYNNEI. The CDR3 sequence: CASSAGAVNEKLFF. In DNA form, the CDR3 reads TGTGCCAGCAGCGCCGGGGCGGTCAATGAAAAACTGTTTTTT.

The chain recombines TRBV6-1 with TRBJ1-6; D remains unclear. V was pared by 0 bases and J by 0 bases, with 9 bases between. From germline, CDR1 is MNHNS and CDR2 SASEGT. The CDR3 is 17 amino acids. The CDR3 reads CASSEAKMSSYNSPLHF. The CDR3 DNA sequence: TGTGCCAGCAGTGAAGCGAAAATGAGCTCCTATAATTCACCCCTCCACTTT.

The gene calls are TRBV5-8 and TRBJ1-3; 10 bases fit TRBD1. Germline CDR1 reads SGHTS; CDR2 reads YDEGEE. The CDR3 has 15 amino acids. The junction had 3 bases not matched to a gene; V was cut back by 4 bases and J by 2 bases. CDR3 DNA: TGTGCCAGCAGCAGGGGGACAGGGGCTGGAAACACCATATATTTT. It specifies CASSRGTGAGNTIYF.